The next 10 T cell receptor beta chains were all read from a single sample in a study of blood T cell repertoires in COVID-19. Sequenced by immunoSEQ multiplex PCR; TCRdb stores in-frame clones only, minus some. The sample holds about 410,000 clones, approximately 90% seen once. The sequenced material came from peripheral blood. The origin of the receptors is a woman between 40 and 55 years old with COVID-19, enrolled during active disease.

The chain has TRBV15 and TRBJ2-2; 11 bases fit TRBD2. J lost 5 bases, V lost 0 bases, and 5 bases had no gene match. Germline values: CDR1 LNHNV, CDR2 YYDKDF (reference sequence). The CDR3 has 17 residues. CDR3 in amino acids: CATSRDQTSGRTGELFF. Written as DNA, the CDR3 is TGTGCCACCAGCAGAGATCAAACTAGCGGGAGAACCGGGGAGCTGTTTTTT.

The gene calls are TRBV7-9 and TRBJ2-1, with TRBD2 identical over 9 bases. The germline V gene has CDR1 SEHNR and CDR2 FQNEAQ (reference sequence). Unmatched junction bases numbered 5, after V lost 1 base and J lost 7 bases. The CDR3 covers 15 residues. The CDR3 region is CASSLGGGAINEQFF. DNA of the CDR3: TGTGCCAGCAGCTTAGGCGGGGGGGCCATAAATGAGCAGTTCTTC.

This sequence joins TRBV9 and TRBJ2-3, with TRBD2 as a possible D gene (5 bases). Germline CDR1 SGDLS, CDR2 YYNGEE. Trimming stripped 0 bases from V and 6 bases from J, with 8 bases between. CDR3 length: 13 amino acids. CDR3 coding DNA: TGTGCCAGCAGCGTAGCTAGGGAGGATACGCAGTATTTT. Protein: CASSVAREDTQYF. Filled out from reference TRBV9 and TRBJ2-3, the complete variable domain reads DSGVTQTPKHLITATGQRVTLRCSPRSGDLSVYWYQQSLDQGLQFLIQYYNGEERAKGNILERFSAQQFPDLHSELNLSSLELGDSALYFCASSVAREDTQYFGPGTRLTVL.

The CDR3 nucleotides read TGTGCCAGTAGTTTCGGACTAGCGGGAGGGGAGCAGTACTTC. The encoded protein is CASSFGLAGGEQYF. This rearrangement joins TRBV19 to TRBJ2-7; 15 positions agree with TRBD2. With V trimmed by 5 bases and J by 7 bases, 3 bases remained unmatched. This CDR3 spans 14 amino acids. Germline CDR1 is LNHDA and CDR2 is SQIVND (reference sequence).

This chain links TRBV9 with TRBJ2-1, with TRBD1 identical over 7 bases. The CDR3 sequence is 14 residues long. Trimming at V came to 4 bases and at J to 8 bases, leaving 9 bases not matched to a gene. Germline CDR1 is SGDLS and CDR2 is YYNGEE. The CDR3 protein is CASSFTGAGDEQFF. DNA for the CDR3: TGTGCCAGCAGCTTCACAGGGGCCGGGGATGAGCAGTTCTTC.

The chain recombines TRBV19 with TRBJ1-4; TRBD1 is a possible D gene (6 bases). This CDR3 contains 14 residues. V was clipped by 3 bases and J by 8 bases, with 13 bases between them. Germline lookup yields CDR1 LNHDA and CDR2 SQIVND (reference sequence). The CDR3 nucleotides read TGTGCCAGTAGTATCCCCAGGGGACCCGAAAAACTGTTTTTT. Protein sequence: CASSIPRGPEKLFF.

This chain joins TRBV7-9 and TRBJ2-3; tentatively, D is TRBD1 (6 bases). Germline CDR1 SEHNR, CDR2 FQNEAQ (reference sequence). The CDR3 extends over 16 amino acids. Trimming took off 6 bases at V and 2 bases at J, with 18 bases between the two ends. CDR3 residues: CASSQGWKEPTDTQYF. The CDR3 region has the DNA TGTGCCAGCAGTCAGGGGTGGAAAGAGCCCACAGATACGCAGTATTTT.

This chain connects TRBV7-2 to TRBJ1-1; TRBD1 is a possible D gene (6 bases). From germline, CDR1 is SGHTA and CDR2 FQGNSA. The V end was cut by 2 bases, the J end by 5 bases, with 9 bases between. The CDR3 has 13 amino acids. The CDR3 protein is CASSLTDRTEAFF. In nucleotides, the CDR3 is TGTGCCAGCAGCTTAACCGACAGGACTGAAGCTTTCTTT. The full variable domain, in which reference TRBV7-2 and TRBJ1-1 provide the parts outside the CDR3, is GAGVSQSPSNKVTEKGKDVELRCDPISGHTALYWYRQSLGQGLEFLIYFQGNSAPDKSGLPSDRFSAERTGGSVSTLTIQRTQQEDSAVYLCASSLTDRTEAFFGQGTRLTVV.

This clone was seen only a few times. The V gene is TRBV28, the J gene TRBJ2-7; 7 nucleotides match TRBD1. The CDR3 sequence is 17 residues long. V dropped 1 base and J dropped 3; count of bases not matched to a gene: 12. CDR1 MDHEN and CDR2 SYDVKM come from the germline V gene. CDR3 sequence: CASSLSPLQGSHYEQYF. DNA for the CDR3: TGTGCCAGCAGTTTATCACCTCTACAGGGGAGCCACTACGAGCAGTACTTC.

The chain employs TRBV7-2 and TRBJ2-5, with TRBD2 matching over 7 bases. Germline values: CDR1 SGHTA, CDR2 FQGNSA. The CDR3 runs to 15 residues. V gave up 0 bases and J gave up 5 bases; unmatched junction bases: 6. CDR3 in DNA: TGTGCCAGCAGCTTAGCGGGGGGGTACGGGGAGACCCAGTACTTC. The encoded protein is CASSLAGGYGETQYF.